Here is one TCR beta chain with its context. This record comes from a study of control samples from healthy donors and cancer patients. Profiled with immunoSEQ multiplex PCR; TCRdb holds only in-frame clones, not every one. In the table there are 50,000 to 55,000 clones, roughly 87% of which are singletons. Sequenced input: PBMCs. This sequence was found in a man aged 55-75 years with head and neck cancer.

The CDR3 DNA reads as TGTGCCAGTAGTTCCCGACTAGCGGGGGGGTCAACAGATACGCAGTATTTT. This codes for CASSSRLAGGSTDTQYF. The chain recombines TRBV19 with TRBJ2-3; TRBD2 aligns across 14 bases. The CDR3 totals 17 residues. The J segment lost 3 bases and the V segment lost 5 bases, leaving 7 bases of the junction unmatched. Germline V gives CDR1 LNHDA, CDR2 SQIVND (reference sequence).